The 31 T cell receptor beta chains below all came from one sample that was sequenced in a study of T cells in women clearing cervical HPV infection. Here immunoSEQ multiplex PCR was the method, and the copy in TCRdb shows in-frame clones only, minus some. The listing records under 30,000 clones. Sequencing was carried out using blood buffy coat. The receptors derive from a woman between 18 and 70 years old with a cervical HPV16 infection that either progressed to CIN3+ or cleared (not recorded which).

As for this clone: The sequence runs out 3 residues before the end of the CDR3; the remainder is reconstructed from the germline J gene. This chain uses TRBV5-4 with TRBJ1-2, with unresolved D. CDR1 and CDR2 from the germline V gene are SGHNT and YYREEE (reference sequence). This CDR3 has 13 residues. CDR3 DNA, as far as it was read: TGTGCCAGCAGCTTGAAGTCCTCCGGGGGC. Amino acid sequence: CASSLKSSGG. The entire CDR3 protein is CASSLKSSGGYTF.

Incomplete CDR3 DNA: TGCGCCAGCAGCGTACAGGGGGTTGACTATGGC. Protein: CASSVQGVDYG. The entire CDR3 is CASSVQGVDYGYTF. The chain employs TRBV5-1 and TRBJ1-2; 8 nucleotides align to TRBD1. From the germline J gene comes the end of the CDR3, since the read stops 3 residues before it. Trimming took 4 bases from V and 3 from J; bases not matched to a gene: 5. The CDR3 totals 14 residues. Germline V CDR1 and CDR2: SGHRS, YFSETQ.

To note about this clone: The CDR3 goes on 3 residues after the read ends, and that part is filled in from the germline J gene. The chain links TRBV5-4 to TRBJ1-2; D remains unclear. The CDR3 is made up of 13 amino acids. Germline lookup yields CDR1 SGHNT and CDR2 YYREEE (reference sequence). The part of the CDR3 DNA that was read is TGTGCCAGCAGACCCCTAGCGGGAGAAGTC. Its protein is CASRPLAGEV. The full CDR3 sequence reads CASRPLAGEVYTF.

Frequency places this clone as medium-sized (0.01 to 0.1%). The junction does not match germline at one end; this may be a read error. The CDR3 goes on 3 residues after the read ends, and that part is filled in from the germline J gene. The chain has TRBV7-7 and TRBJ2-1; 8 bases line up with TRBD1. From germline, CDR1 is SSHAT and CDR2 FNYEAQ (reference sequence). CDR3 length: 17 residues. The CDR3 bases that were read are TGTGCTAGCAGCTCTGGACAGGGATGGCCTGTGGACAATGAG. Protein: CASSSGQGWPVDNE. The whole CDR3 is CASSSGQGWPVDNEQFF. The variable domain in full, with the rest retrieved from reference TRBV7-7 and TRBJ2-1, is GAGVSQSPRYKVTKRGQDVTLRCDPISSHATLYWYQQALGQGPEFLTYFNYEAQPDKSGLPSDRFSAERPEGSISTLTIQRTEQRDSAMYRCASSSGQGWPVDNEQFFGPGTRLTVL.

With respect to this clone: The missing CDR3 end, 3 residues past where the read stops, is filled in from the germline J gene. The chain employs TRBV5-1 and TRBJ2-5; 14 bases agree with TRBD2. The CDR3 sequence is 18 residues long. After removal of 2 bases from V and 3 bases from J, the junction contained 9 bases not matched to a gene. Germline V lookup: CDR1 SGHRS, CDR2 YFSETQ. CDR3 sequence reads: CASSFTRLAGGIKETQYF. The covered CDR3 bases are TGCGCCAGCAGCTTCACAAGACTAGCGGGGGGGATCAAAGAGACC.

Concerning this clone: The CDR3 is cut off 3 residues early in the read; its end comes from the germline J gene. The rearrangement links TRBV5-6 to TRBJ1-1; D is unresolved. V was pared by 0 bases and J by 7 bases, with 4 bases between. Germline lookup yields CDR1 SGHDT and CDR2 YYEEEE. The CDR3 has 11 residues. CDR3 sequence reads: CASSLGSEAFF. The CDR3 DNA, read in part, is TGTGCCAGCAGCTTGGGCAGTGAA.

Comment on this clone: The CDR3 goes on 3 residues after the read ends, and that part is filled in from the germline J gene. The chain carries TRBV28 and TRBJ2-7; D ambiguous. V gave up 5 bases and J gave up 5 bases, with 16 bases separating them. Germline values: CDR1 MDHEN, CDR2 SYDVKM. The CDR3 loop spans 14 amino acids. CDR3 residues: CASSQTGLLNEQYF. The part of the CDR3 DNA that was read is TGTGCCAGCAGTCAAACCGGTCTTCTGAACGAG.

With respect to this clone: The sequenced fragment ends 3 residues before the CDR3 boundary, so the rest is inferred from the germline J gene. The V call is TRBV5-1, the J call TRBJ2-3; D not resolved. Germline V gene sequence: CDR1 SGHRS, CDR2 YFSETQ. The length of the CDR3 is 11 residues. Trimming removed 2 bases at V and 5 bases at J, with 3 bases between. Incomplete CDR3 DNA: TGCGCCAGCAGCTTCTTAGATACG. Translating gives CASSFLDT. The CDR3 reads in full as CASSFLDTQYF.

Remarks on this clone: The read falls 3 residues short of the CDR3 end, and the missing part is taken from the germline J gene. The rearrangement joins TRBV18 to TRBJ2-5; weak D call: TRBD2 (7 bases). The CDR3 has 14 amino acids. Deletions cut 3 bases from V and 5 bases from J, with 13 bases between. Per the germline V gene, CDR1 is KGHSH and CDR2 is LQKENI. The CDR3 DNA, read in part, is TGTGCCAGCTCACCGGGCGGGGGCCGGGAGACC. Translated, it gives CASSPGGGRET. The CDR3 as a whole reads CASSPGGGRETQYF.

A word on this clone: The read finishes 3 residues shy of the CDR3 end, and the germline J gene is used to complete it. The gene calls are TRBV7-3 and TRBJ2-6; D uncertain. With 3 bases removed from V and 0 bases from J, the gap between germline ends came to 9 bases. Germline V lookup: CDR1 SGHTA, CDR2 FQGTGA. CDR3 size: 16 residues. CDR3 DNA (partial): TGTGCCAGCAGCTTCCTAACGGGCTCTGGGGCCAACGTC. It yields the protein CASSFLTGSGANV. The CDR3 as a whole reads CASSFLTGSGANVLTF.

As for this clone: The read comes to an end 3 residues before the CDR3 does, leaving the germline J gene to fill in the end. The chain couples TRBV5-1 to TRBJ2-1; 14 nucleotides line up with TRBD2. Trimming took 1 base from V and 4 from J; bases not matched to a gene: 13. Germline V gene sequence: CDR1 SGHRS, CDR2 YFSETQ. The CDR3 is made up of 20 amino acids. The CDR3 bases that were read are TGCGCCAGCAGCTTGAATCGGCGTGTGACTAGCGGGAGGGGGTACAATGAG. Amino acid sequence: CASSLNRRVTSGRGYNE. The whole CDR3 is CASSLNRRVTSGRGYNEQFF.

Regarding this clone: The DNA ends 3 residues before the CDR3 does, and the rest of the CDR3 is filled in from the germline J gene. The chain carries TRBV5-1 and TRBJ2-3; D call uncertain. Trimming pared 4 bases from V and 5 bases from J, leaving 8 bases between. The CDR3 has 12 residues. Germline assignment: CDR1 SGHRS and CDR2 YFSETQ. The CDR3 region is CASSINLDTQYF. The sequenced part of the CDR3 DNA is TGCGCCAGCAGCATCAATTTAGATACG.

Comments on this clone: The read terminates 3 residues before the CDR3 end, so the remaining end is supplied by the germline J gene. V and J are TRBV5-1 and TRBJ1-6; 8 nucleotides line up with TRBD1. This CDR3 spans 16 amino acids. Trimming cost V 4 bases and J 7 bases; bases outside gene matches: 10. Per germline, CDR1 SGHRS and CDR2 YFSETQ. CDR3: CASSLDPGQANSPLHF. CDR3 bases read: TGCGCCAGCAGCCTGGACCCGGGACAGGCGAATTCACCC.

The CDR3 protein is CASPGQGGGYTF. The part of the CDR3 DNA that was read is TGTGCCAGCCCGGGACAGGGAGGAGGC. The chain is built from TRBV5-4 and TRBJ1-2, with 9 bases lining up with TRBD1. The read gets to within 3 residues of the CDR3 end, and the germline J gene fills in the rest. This CDR3 comprises 12 residues. Germline CDR1 reads SGHNT; CDR2 reads YYREEE (reference sequence).

About this clone: The CDR3 goes on 3 residues after the read ends, and that part is filled in from the germline J gene. The V gene is TRBV19, the J gene TRBJ1-2; perhaps TRBD1 as D (6 bases). Germline V gene sequence: CDR1 LNHDA, CDR2 SQIVND (reference sequence). V shed 5 bases and J shed 6 bases, with 19 bases lying between them. The CDR3 totals 15 residues. CDR3 bases read: TGTGCCAGTAGTTTGACGACAGGATCACTCGATGGC. Its protein product is CASSLTTGSLDG. The full CDR3 protein reads CASSLTTGSLDGYTF.

Concerning this clone itself: Read coverage stops 3 residues before the CDR3 terminus; the germline J gene supplies the remainder. The rearrangement uses TRBV2 and TRBJ1-5; TRBD1 matches at 7 bases. After removal of 5 bases from V and 7 bases from J, the junction contained 8 bases not matched to a gene. Per germline, CDR1 SNHLY and CDR2 FYNNEI. The CDR3 is 14 residues long. The CDR3 protein is CASSWQGVKQPQHF. The part of the CDR3 DNA that was read is TGTGCCAGCAGTTGGCAGGGGGTTAAGCAGCCC. The entire variable domain, with the rest obtained from reference TRBV2 and TRBJ1-5, is as follows: EPEVTQTPSHQVTQMGQEVILRCVPISNHLYFYWYRQILGQKVEFLVSFYNNEISEKSEIFDDQFSVERPDGSNFTLKIRSTKLEDSAMYFCASSWQGVKQPQHFGDGTRLSIL.

Comment on this clone: The CDR3 is cut off 3 residues early in the read; its end comes from the germline J gene. The rearrangement joins TRBV4-1 to TRBJ2-7; no firm D call. The CDR3 has 13 residues. The germline V gene has CDR1 MGHRA and CDR2 YSYEKL. Trimming left V 0 bases short and J 4 bases short, with 7 bases between. The sequenced part of the CDR3 DNA is TGCGCCAGCAGCCAAGATGCGAGATACGAG. Amino acids: CASSQDARYE. The complete CDR3 protein is CASSQDARYEQYF.

Incomplete CDR3 DNA: TGTGCCAGCACCGATCGGACAGGGGGAGACACTGAA. Protein: CASTDRTGGDTE. In full, the CDR3 is CASTDRTGGDTEAFF. The rearrangement links TRBV6-2 or TRBV6-3 to TRBJ1-1, with 10 bases lining up with TRBD1. The missing CDR3 end, 3 residues past where the read stops, is filled in from the germline J gene. Germline assignment: CDR1 MNHEY and CDR2 SVGEGT. CDR3 length equals 15 residues. Trimming at V came to 7 bases and at J to 3 bases, leaving 8 bases not matched to a gene.

Concerning this clone: The missing CDR3 end, 3 residues past where the read stops, is filled in from the germline J gene. The chain carries TRBV20-1 and TRBJ2-7, with a tentative D call TRBD2 (6 bases). This CDR3 contains 16 residues. With 2 bases removed from V and 4 bases from J, the gap between germline ends came to 21 bases. CDR1 DFQATT and CDR2 SNEGSKA come from the germline V gene (reference sequence). Partial CDR3 DNA: TGCAGTGCTAGAAAAAACGGTTGGGGGGAAGGATACGAG. Translating it yields CSARKNGWGEGYE. The full CDR3 is CSARKNGWGEGYEQYF.

About this clone: Read coverage stops 3 residues before the CDR3 terminus; the germline J gene supplies the remainder. This chain links TRBV7-3 with TRBJ2-7; weak D call: TRBD1 (7 bases). CDR1 and CDR2 (germline): SGHTA, FQGTGA. The CDR3 length is 12 residues. Trimming shortened V by 5 bases and J by 5 bases, and 10 bases separated the two germline ends. The CDR3 is CASSPGGNEQYF. The covered CDR3 bases are TGTGCCAGCAGCCCAGGGGGGAACGAG.

Of note for this clone: The CDR3 end falls 3 residues outside the read, so it is completed with the germline J gene. This chain connects TRBV20-1 to TRBJ1-1; TRBD1 matches at 7 bases. Looked up from germline, CDR1 is DFQATT and CDR2 is SNEGSKA (reference sequence). This CDR3 comprises 14 residues. V gave up 2 bases and J gave up 3 bases; unmatched junction bases: 6. Partial CDR3 DNA: TGCAGTGCTAGATCTCGGACAGGACACACTGAA. It yields the protein CSARSRTGHTE. The entire CDR3 is CSARSRTGHTEAFF.

For this clone: From the germline J gene comes the end of the CDR3, since the read stops 3 residues before it. The chain recombines TRBV20-1 with TRBJ2-1; D possibly corresponds to TRBD2 (7 bases). This CDR3 has 14 amino acids. Germline CDR1 and CDR2: DFQATT and SNEGSKA (reference sequence). V lost 5 bases and J lost 4, with 15 bases in between. The DNA read from the CDR3 is TGCAGTGCTGCTAAGGCGGGGGCATACAATGAG. It specifies CSAAKAGAYNE. The entire CDR3 protein reads CSAAKAGAYNEQFF.

As for this clone: The read halts 3 residues ahead of the CDR3 end, with the missing end drawn from the germline J gene. The rearrangement links TRBV29-1 to TRBJ1-4; the D is unclear. This CDR3 is built from 14 residues. Germline lookup yields CDR1 SQVTM and CDR2 ANQGSEA. CDR3 in amino acids: CSVGQLTGDSPLFF. CDR3 DNA (partial): TGCAGCGTAGGCCAATTGACCGGGGATTCACCA.

This CDR3 reads CASSGRWEAFF. CDR3 DNA, as far as it was read: TGTGCCAGTAGTGGGCGTTGGGAA. The gene calls are TRBV19 and TRBJ1-1, with unresolved D. Sequencing ends 3 residues short of the CDR3 end; the germline J gene provides the rest. This CDR3 contains 11 residues. Germline CDR1 reads LNHDA; CDR2 reads SQIVND (reference sequence).

Details on this clone: The sequence runs out 3 residues before the end of the CDR3; the remainder is reconstructed from the germline J gene. The chain recombines TRBV2 with TRBJ2-1; perhaps TRBD2 as D (6 bases). Germline V gene data show CDR1 as SNHLY and CDR2 as FYNNEI. The CDR3 loop spans 14 amino acids. V was shortened by 6 bases and J by 6 bases, with 15 bases between the two germline ends. The CDR3 spells CASSPRGGVNEQFF. The part of the CDR3 DNA that was read is TGTGCCAGCAGCCCCCGGGGCGGGGTCAATGAG.

Comment on this clone: From the germline J gene comes the end of the CDR3, since the read stops 3 residues before it. The J gene is TRBJ2-5, the V gene TRBV7-9; no reliable D call. This CDR3 contains 10 residues. The ends were cut back, 5 bases at V and 7 bases at J, with 5 bases in the middle. Germline assignment: CDR1 SEHNR and CDR2 FQNEAQ (reference sequence). The CDR3 reads CASSTGTQYF. CDR3 DNA (partial): TGTGCCAGCAGCACCGGGACC.

Regarding this clone: The read falls 3 residues short of the CDR3 end, and the missing part is taken from the germline J gene. The gene calls are TRBV5-1 and TRBJ2-2; 10 bases match TRBD1. J gave up 6 bases and V 4 bases, and 9 bases lay outside the gene matches. CDR1 and CDR2 from the germline V gene are SGHRS and YFSETQ. This CDR3 has 16 residues. Incomplete CDR3 DNA: TGCGCCAGCAGCCTCAATGGACAGGGGGGGTCCGGGGAG. It yields the protein CASSLNGQGGSGE. In full, the CDR3 reads CASSLNGQGGSGELFF.

A remark on this clone: The read is 3 residues too short to cover the CDR3 end, so that end is filled in from the germline J gene. The V call is TRBV10-1, the J call TRBJ2-3, with D unresolved. Germline V gene sequence: CDR1 WNHNN, CDR2 SYGVQD (reference sequence). V gave up 0 bases and J gave up 3 bases, with 7 bases separating them. CDR3 length: 14 residues. The covered CDR3 bases are TGCGCCAGCAGTGAGTCCCCAGCGACAGATACG. It yields the protein CASSESPATDT. The whole CDR3 sequence reads CASSESPATDTQYF.

Points on this clone: Sequencing ends 3 residues short of the CDR3 end; the germline J gene provides the rest. V is TRBV5-1 and J is TRBJ2-2; 9 bases are a match to TRBD2. CDR3 length equals 15 residues. The ends lost 1 base at V and 4 bases at J; junction bases unmatched: 2. Germline V gene data show CDR1 as SGHRS and CDR2 as YFSETQ. This chain's CDR3 is CASSLSAGGTGELFF. The sequenced part of the CDR3 DNA is TGCGCCAGCAGCTTGTCAGCGGGAGGCACCGGGGAG.

To note about this clone: The read ends 3 residues early relative to the CDR3; the germline J gene fills the gap. This chain connects TRBV2 to TRBJ1-2; D perhaps matches TRBD1 (5 bases). From germline, CDR1 is SNHLY and CDR2 FYNNEI. The CDR3 covers 15 residues. The chain's CDR3 is CASSGSGGLTYDYTF. The CDR3 DNA, read in part, is TGTGCCAGCAGTGGGAGCGGGGGGTTGACCTACGAC.

Note on this clone: The CDR3 extends 3 residues past the end of the read, so its final part is completed from the germline J gene. This rearrangement joins TRBV5-1 to TRBJ2-7; the D is unclear. The V and J ends lost 3 bases and 4 bases respectively, with 8 bases between them. Germline V gives CDR1 SGHRS, CDR2 YFSETQ. There are 12 residues in the CDR3. CDR3 bases read: TGCGCCAGCAGCTCAACCACTTACGAG. Translating it yields CASSSTTYE. The CDR3 reads in full as CASSSTTYEQYF.